The rows below give T cell receptor beta chains drawn from one sample of a study of blood T cell repertoires in COVID-19. Measured with immunoSEQ multiplex PCR; TCRdb has only the in-frame clones, and not every one. The sample consists of under 200,000 clones, around 86% of them appearing once. Sequencing used peripheral blood. The receptors stem from a woman of 80 years or more in a cohort sampled during active or convalescent COVID-19. Each CDR3 is given with its conserved first and last residue. Each record gives: V gene, clone size, CDR3 length, D gene, J gene, CDR3 DNA, CDR3 protein. The D gene is left open where the match is weak. Rows give clone size only sometimes, using once, few, many, or a class for an expanded clone.

>TRBV7-2|NA|14|NA|TRBJ1-5
TGTGCCAGCAGTTCCTCGGCTGCGGATCAGCCCCAGCATTTT
CASSSSAADQPQHF
>TRBV7-6|few|15|TRBD2|TRBJ2-7
TGTGCCAGCAGCTTAGCTAGCGGGGGGTTTTACGAGCAGTACTTC
CASSLASGGFYEQYF
>TRBV9|NA|15|NA|TRBJ2-1
TGTGCCAGCAGCGTAGGTGGCGGGGCCTACAATGAGCAGTTCTTC
CASSVGGGAYNEQFF
>TRBV11-2|NA|14|TRBD1|TRBJ1-5
TGTGCCAGCAGTGACAGGGGGCAGAATCAGCCCCAGCATTTT
CASSDRGQNQPQHF
>TRBV5-1|NA|15|NA|TRBJ1-3
TGCGCCAGCAGCCCCCTAGCCGACTCTGGAAACACCATATATTTT
CASSPLADSGNTIYF
>TRBV7-9|NA|15|TRBD2|TRBJ2-3
TGTGCCAGCAGCCATACTAGCGGGAGCCAGGATACGCAGTATTTT
CASSHTSGSQDTQYF
>TRBV11-3|NA|13|NA|TRBJ1-2
TGTGCCAGCAGCTTACGAGGGGGCTATGGCTACACCTTC
CASSLRGGYGYTF
>TRBV11-2|NA|17|TRBD2|TRBJ2-3
TGTGCCAGCAGCTTCCCTATAGCGGGGGCGAGCACAGATACGCAGTATTTT
CASSFPIAGASTDTQYF
>TRBV19|NA|15|NA|TRBJ1-1
TGTGCCAGTAGTATCGTGGGGGCGGGAGGCACTGAAGCTTTCTTT
CASSIVGAGGTEAFF
>TRBV27|NA|16|TRBD2|TRBJ2-1
TGTGCCAGCAGTTCCCCGACTAGCGGGAGGGTATATGAGCAGTTCTTC
CASSSPTSGRVYEQFF
>TRBV2|NA|15|NA|TRBJ2-4
TGTGCCAGCAGGGAATTCCAGGGGACCAAAAACATTCAGTACTTC
CASREFQGTKNIQYF
>TRBV9|NA|14|NA|TRBJ1-2
TGTGCCAGCAGCGTAGGTTCCGGGGGTAGTGGCTACACCTTC
CASSVGSGGSGYTF
>TRBV11-3|NA|13|NA|TRBJ1-2
TGTGCCAGCAGCCCGCCCGGGTGGGATGGCTACACCTTC
CASSPPGWDGYTF
>TRBV11-3|NA|15|TRBD2|TRBJ2-4
TGTGCCAGCAGCTCCCTAGGGACTAGCGGGCACATTCAGTACTTC
CASSSLGTSGHIQYF
>TRBV11-2|NA|15|NA|TRBJ2-1
TGTGCCAGCAACTTCGGGGTGCACTCCTACAATGAGCAGTTCTTC
CASNFGVHSYNEQFF
>TRBV11-2|NA|12|TRBD1|TRBJ2-7
TGTGCCAGCAGCTTAGGGATCGGACAGGGACGCTTC
CASSLGIGQGRF